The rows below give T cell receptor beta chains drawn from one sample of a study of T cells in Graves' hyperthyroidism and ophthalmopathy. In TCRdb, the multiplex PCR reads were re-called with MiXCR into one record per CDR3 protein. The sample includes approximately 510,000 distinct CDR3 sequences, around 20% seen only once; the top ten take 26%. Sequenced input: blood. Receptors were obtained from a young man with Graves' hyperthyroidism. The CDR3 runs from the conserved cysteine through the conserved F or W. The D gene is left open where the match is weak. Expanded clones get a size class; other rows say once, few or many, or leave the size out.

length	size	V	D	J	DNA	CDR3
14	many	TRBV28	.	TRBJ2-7	TGTGCCAGCACCCCTTGGGGGGGGCACGGGGAGCAGTACTTC	CASTPWGGHGEQYF
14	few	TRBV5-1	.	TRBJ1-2	TGCGCCAGCAGCTTGGAGGTGGGATCGAATGGCTACACCTTC	CASSLEVGSNGYTF
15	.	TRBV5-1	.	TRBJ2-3	TGCGCCAGCAGCTTGACCGGGGGCATCACAGATACGCAGTATTTT	CASSLTGGITDTQYF
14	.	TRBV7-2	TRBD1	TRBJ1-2	TGTGCCAGCAGCTCACAGGGGTGGGACTATGGCTACACCTTC	CASSSQGWDYGYTF
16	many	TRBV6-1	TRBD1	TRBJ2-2	TGTGCCAGCGGACCAACAGGGGCGACGAACACCGGGGAGCTGTTTTTT	CASGPTGATNTGELFF
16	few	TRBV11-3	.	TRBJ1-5	TGTGCCAGCAGCTTAGTAGCAGGGTGGGATAATCAGCCCCAGCATTTT	CASSLVAGWDNQPQHF
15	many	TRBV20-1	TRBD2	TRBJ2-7	TGCAGTGCTGACCCCGGGGCGGGGGGGCCCAACGAGCAGTACTTC	CSADPGAGGPNEQYF
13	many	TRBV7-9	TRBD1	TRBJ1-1	TGTGCCAGCAGCTTAGGGACAGGCCTTGAAGCTTTCTTT	CASSLGTGLEAFF
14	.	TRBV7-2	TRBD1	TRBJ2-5	TGTGCCAGCAGCAGAGACAGGGCGGAGGAGACCCAGTACTTC	CASSRDRAEETQYF
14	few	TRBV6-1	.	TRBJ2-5	TGTGCCAGCAGTGCGCGACTAGGAGGAGAGACCCAGTACTTC	CASSARLGGETQYF
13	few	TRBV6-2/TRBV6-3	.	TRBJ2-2	TGTGCCAGCAAACCGGGACACCCCGGGGAGCTGTTTTTT	CASKPGHPGELFF
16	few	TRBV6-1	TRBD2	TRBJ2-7	TGTGCCAGCAGGCGAACTAGCGGGGACCCCACCTACGAGCAGTACTTC	CASRRTSGDPTYEQYF
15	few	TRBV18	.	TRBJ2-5	TGTGCCAGCTCACCTCCCAGAGGGGGGCAAGAGACCCAGTACTTC	CASSPPRGGQETQYF
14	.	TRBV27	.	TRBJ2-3	TGTGCCAGCAGCAGCGGACAGTACCTAGATACGCAGTATTTT	CASSSGQYLDTQYF
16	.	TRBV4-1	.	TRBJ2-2	TGCGCCAGCAGCCAAGTTTTACAGGGTGGCACCGGGGAGCTGTTTTTT	CASSQVLQGGTGELFF
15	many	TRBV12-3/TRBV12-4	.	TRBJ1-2	TGTGCCAGCAGTCCCACAGGGTATCTAGACTATGGCTACACCTTC	CASSPTGYLDYGYTF
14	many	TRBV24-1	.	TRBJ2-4	TGTGCCACCAGTGATTTAACACAGGACAACATTCAGTACTTC	CATSDLTQDNIQYF
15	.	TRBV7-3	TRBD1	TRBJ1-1	TGTGCCAGCAGCTTAACCGGACAGGGGAATACTGAAGCTTTCTTT	CASSLTGQGNTEAFF
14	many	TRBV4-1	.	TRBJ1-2	TGCGCCAGCAGCCAAGGCCAGTCTAACTATGGCTACACCTTC	CASSQGQSNYGYTF
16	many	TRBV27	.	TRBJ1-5	TGTGCCAGCAGTTTATGGTCCGATCGGGGAGGGGAAAACCAGCATTTT	CASSLWSDRGGENQHF
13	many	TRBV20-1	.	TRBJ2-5	TGCAGTGCTAGGGACAGTGGGAGAGAGACCCAGTACTTC	CSARDSGRETQYF